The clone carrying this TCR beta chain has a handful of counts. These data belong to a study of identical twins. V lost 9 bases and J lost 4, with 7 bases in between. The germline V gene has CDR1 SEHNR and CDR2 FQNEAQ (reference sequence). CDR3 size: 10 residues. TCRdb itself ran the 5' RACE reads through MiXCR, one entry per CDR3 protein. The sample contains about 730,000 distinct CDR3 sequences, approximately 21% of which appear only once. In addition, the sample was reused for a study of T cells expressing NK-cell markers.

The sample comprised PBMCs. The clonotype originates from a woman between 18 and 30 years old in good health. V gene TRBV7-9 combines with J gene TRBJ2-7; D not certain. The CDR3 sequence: CARLLYEQYF. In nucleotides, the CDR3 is TGTGCCAGGCTCCTTTACGAGCAGTACTTC.